This TCR beta chain comes out of a study of OX40 agonist ivuxolimab in advanced cancers. Whole-study findings and limits: Among expanded peripheral T cells, antigen specificity went undetermined. CD4+ and CD8+ blood T cells expanded clonally by week 6 at 0.1 to 3.0 mg/kg.

A word on this clone: Its specificity is not known.

V shed 1 base and J shed 2 bases, with 10 bases lying between them. Germline assignment: CDR1 SGDLS and CDR2 YYNGEE. The CDR3 contains 14 residues. The method was immunoSEQ multiplex PCR; TCRdb's version includes in-frame clones alone and lacks a portion of them. The table lists about 85,000 clones, 86% of them singletons. Sequences were derived from CD4+ or CD8+ T cells sorted from blood, sampled in a trial of the OX40 agonist ivuxolimab. The source of this sequence is an adult with an advanced solid tumor such as melanoma, head and neck, liver or kidney cancer. V and J are TRBV9 and TRBJ2-7; D might be TRBD2 (6 bases). The DNA of the CDR3 is TGTGCCAGCAGCGTATCCGGGGGTCCCTACGAGCAGTACTTC. It encodes CASSVSGGPYEQYF.